This entry describes one TCR beta chain. The antigen remains undetermined. The source of the sample is a study of blood T cells in healthy people across ages. For the second PCR, which ran for about 7 to 11 cycles, a sample-barcoded 5' primer and a J-beta primer mix were used. A single record per CDR3 protein comes from TCRdb applying MiXCR to the 5' RACE reads. Of approximately 600,000 distinct CDR3 sequences listed, approximately 59% are singletons. Overall study findings and caveats: Diversity estimates from one million T cells were considered underestimates.

Germline CDR1 and CDR2: DFQATT and SNEGSKA (reference sequence). The CDR3 runs 12 residues. The donors, healthy Caucasians from Russia, were aged about 6 to 95. The sample consisted of blood. The origin of this receptor is a man aged 55 to 70 in good health. J is TRBJ2-4 and V is TRBV20-1; 9 nucleotides match TRBD1. The J call is doubtful: the DNA matches TRBJ2-7 better. CDR3 sequence reads: CSAGDRDYEQYF. The CDR3 DNA sequence: TGCAGTGCTGGGGACAGGGATTACGAGCAGTACTTC.